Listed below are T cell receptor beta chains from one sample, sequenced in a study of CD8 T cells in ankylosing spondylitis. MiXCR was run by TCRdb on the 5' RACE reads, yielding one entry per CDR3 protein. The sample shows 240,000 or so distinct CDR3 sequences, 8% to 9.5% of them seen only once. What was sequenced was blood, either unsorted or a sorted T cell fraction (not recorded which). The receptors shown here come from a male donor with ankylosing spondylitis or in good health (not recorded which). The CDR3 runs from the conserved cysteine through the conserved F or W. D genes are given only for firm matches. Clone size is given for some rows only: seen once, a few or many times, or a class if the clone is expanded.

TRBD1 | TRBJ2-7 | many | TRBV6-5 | CASSYLRDRVDEQYF | TGTGCCAGCAGTTATCTCCGGGACAGGGTCGACGAGCAGTACTTC
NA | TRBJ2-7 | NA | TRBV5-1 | CASSSTGTPASEQYF | TGCGCCAGCAGCTCCACCGGGACGCCGGCCTCCGAGCAGTACTTC
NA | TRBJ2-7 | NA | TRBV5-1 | CASSTELGYEQYF | TGCGCCAGCAGCACGGAATTGGGGTACGAGCAGTACTTC
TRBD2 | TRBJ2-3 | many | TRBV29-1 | CSVGTSGSTDTQYF | TGCAGCGTCGGGACTAGCGGGAGCACAGATACGCAGTATTTT
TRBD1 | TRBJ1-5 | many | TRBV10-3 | CAISGQASNQPQHF | TGTGCCATCAGCGGACAGGCCAGCAATCAGCCCCAGCATTTT
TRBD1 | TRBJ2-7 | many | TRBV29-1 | CSVSGTVLYEQYF | TGCAGCGTCTCCGGGACAGTCTTGTACGAGCAGTACTTC
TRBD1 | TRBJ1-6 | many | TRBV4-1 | CASSQVRGQGEDSPLHF | TGCGCCAGCAGCCAAGTGCGAGGACAGGGAGAGGATTCACCCCTCCACTTT
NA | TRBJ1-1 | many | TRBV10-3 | CAISESGRNTEAFF | TGTGCCATCAGTGAGTCTGGGCGGAACACTGAAGCTTTCTTT
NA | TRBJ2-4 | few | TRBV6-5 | CASSYKGAKNIQYF | TGTGCCAGCAGTTACAAAGGAGCCAAAAACATTCAGTACTTC
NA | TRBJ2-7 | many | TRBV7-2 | CASSLDLARTYEQYF | TGTGCCAGCAGCTTAGACCTGGCTCGGACCTACGAGCAGTACTTC
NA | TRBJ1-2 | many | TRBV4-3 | CASSQEAGSNYGYTF | TGCGCCAGCAGCCAAGAAGCAGGTTCTAACTATGGCTACACCTTC
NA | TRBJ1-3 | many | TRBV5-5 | CASSLERAPGNTIYF | TGTGCCAGCAGCTTAGAGAGGGCCCCTGGAAACACCATATATTTT
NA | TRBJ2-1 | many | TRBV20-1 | CSASRDLGKFF | TGCAGTGCTAGTAGGGACTTAGGAAAGTTCTTC
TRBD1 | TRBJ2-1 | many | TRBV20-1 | CSARDLSGTGIYNEQFF | TGCAGTGCTAGAGATCTCTCCGGGACAGGGATATACAATGAGCAGTTCTTC
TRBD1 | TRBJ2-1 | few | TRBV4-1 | CASSPGTGGIYEQFF | TGCGCCAGCAGCCCCGGGACAGGGGGCATATATGAGCAGTTCTTC
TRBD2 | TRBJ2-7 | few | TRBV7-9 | CASSFSGGGTYYEQYF | TGTGCCAGCAGCTTCTCGGGCGGGGGGACTTACTACGAGCAGTACTTC
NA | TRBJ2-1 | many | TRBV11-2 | CASSPGWPYNEQFF | TGTGCCAGCAGCCCGGGGTGGCCCTACAATGAGCAGTTCTTC
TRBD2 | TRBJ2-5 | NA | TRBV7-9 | CASSLTGGLEGTQYF | TGTGCCAGCAGCTTGACGGGGGGACTCGAGGGGACCCAGTACTTC
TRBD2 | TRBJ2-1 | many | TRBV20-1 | CSARFRSGGYNEQFF | TGCAGTGCTAGATTCCGGAGCGGGGGATACAATGAGCAGTTCTTC
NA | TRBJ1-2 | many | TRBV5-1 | CASSIQDYGYTF | TGCGCCAGCAGCATCCAAGACTATGGCTACACCTTC
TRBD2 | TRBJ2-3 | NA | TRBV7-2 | CASSLARGGRSTDTQYF | TGTGCCAGCAGCTTAGCTCGGGGGGGGCGAAGCACAGATACGCAGTATTTT
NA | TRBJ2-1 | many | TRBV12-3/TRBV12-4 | CASAQGSYNEQFF | TGTGCCAGTGCACAGGGTTCCTACAATGAGCAGTTCTTC
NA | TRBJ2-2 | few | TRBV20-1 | CSARPGPNTGELFF | TGCAGTGCCAGGCCCGGTCCGAACACCGGGGAGCTGTTTTTT
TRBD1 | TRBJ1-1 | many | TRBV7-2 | CASSLQGARTEAFF | TGTGCCAGCAGCTTACAGGGGGCACGGACTGAAGCTTTCTTT
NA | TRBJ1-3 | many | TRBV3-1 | CASRERGRRNTIYF | TGTGCCAGCAGGGAAAGAGGGCGAAGAAACACCATATATTTT
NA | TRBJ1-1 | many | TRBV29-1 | CSVEYSKNTEAFF | TGCAGCGTTGAGTACAGCAAGAACACTGAAGCTTTCTTT
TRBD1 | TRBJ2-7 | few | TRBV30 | CAWSVSQGQGAREQYF | TGTGCCTGGAGTGTAAGCCAGGGTCAGGGGGCGAGGGAGCAGTACTTC
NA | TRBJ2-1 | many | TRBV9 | CASSYNYNEQFF | TGTGCCAGCAGCTACAACTACAATGAGCAGTTCTTC
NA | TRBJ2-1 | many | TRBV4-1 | CASSLFGRFADEQFF | TGCGCCAGCAGCCTCTTCGGACGTTTCGCCGATGAGCAGTTCTTC
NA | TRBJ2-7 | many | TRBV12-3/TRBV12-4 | CASSRAPGYEQYF | TGTGCCAGCTCCCGGGCCCCGGGCTACGAGCAGTACTTC
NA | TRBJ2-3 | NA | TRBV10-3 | CAIRDGMSTDTQYF | TGTGCCATTCGGGACGGAATGAGCACAGATACGCAGTATTTT
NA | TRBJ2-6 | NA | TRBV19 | CASSIRHSGANVLTF | TGTGCCAGTAGTATTCGGCACTCTGGGGCCAACGTCCTGACTTTC
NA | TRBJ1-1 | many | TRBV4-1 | CASSQDPQGNTEAFF | TGCGCCAGCAGCCAAGATCCCCAGGGTAACACTGAAGCTTTCTTT
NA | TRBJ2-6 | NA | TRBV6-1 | CASSRWRGASSGANVLTF | TGTGCCAGCAGTCGGTGGAGAGGGGCTAGCTCTGGGGCCAACGTCCTGACTTTC
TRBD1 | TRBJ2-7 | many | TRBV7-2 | CASSSGTGLYEQYF | TGTGCCAGCAGCTCCGGGACAGGGCTCTACGAGCAGTACTTC
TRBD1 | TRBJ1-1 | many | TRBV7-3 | CASSFSTGTTEAFF | TGTGCCAGCAGCTTTTCGACAGGGACAACTGAAGCTTTCTTT
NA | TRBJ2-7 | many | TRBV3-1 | CASSQGTVPYEQYF | TGTGCCAGCAGCCAAGGTACGGTGCCCTACGAGCAGTACTTC
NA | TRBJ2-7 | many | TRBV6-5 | CASSYRYEQYF | TGTGCCAGCAGTTACCGGTACGAGCAGTACTTC
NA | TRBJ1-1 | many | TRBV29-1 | CSVSTGPNTEAFF | TGCAGCGTTAGCACCGGGCCCAACACTGAAGCTTTCTTT
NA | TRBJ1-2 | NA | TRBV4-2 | CASSQDRSYNYGYTF | TGTGCCAGCAGCCAAGATCGGTCCTACAACTATGGCTACACCTTC
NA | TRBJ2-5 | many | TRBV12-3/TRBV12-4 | CASSFGTAFSTQYF | TGTGCCAGCAGTTTCGGGACTGCATTTTCGACCCAGTACTTC
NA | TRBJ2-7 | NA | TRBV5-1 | CASKGELEQYF | TGCGCCAGCAAGGGAGAGCTCGAGCAGTACTTC
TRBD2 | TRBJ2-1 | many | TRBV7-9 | CASSSLAGEGNEQFF | TGTGCCAGCAGCTCCCTAGCGGGAGAGGGCAATGAGCAGTTCTTC
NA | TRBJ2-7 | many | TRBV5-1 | CASSLGFTWGAYEQYF | TGCGCCAGCAGCTTGGGCTTTACCTGGGGGGCCTACGAGCAGTACTTC
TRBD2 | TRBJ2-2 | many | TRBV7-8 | CASSLGAAGGMDTGELFF | TGTGCCAGCAGCTTAGGAGCGGCGGGGGGAATGGACACCGGGGAGCTGTTTTTT
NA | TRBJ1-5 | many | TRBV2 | CASSGMTAHPQHF | TGTGCCAGCAGTGGAATGACGGCTCATCCCCAGCATTTT
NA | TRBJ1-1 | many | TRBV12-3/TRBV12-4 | CASSLGGSTGRTEAFF | TGTGCCAGCAGTTTAGGAGGGTCCACCGGGAGGACTGAAGCTTTCTTT
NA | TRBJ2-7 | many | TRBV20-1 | CSARHAEPTKGEQYF | TGCAGTGCTAGACATGCCGAACCGACAAAGGGCGAGCAGTACTTC